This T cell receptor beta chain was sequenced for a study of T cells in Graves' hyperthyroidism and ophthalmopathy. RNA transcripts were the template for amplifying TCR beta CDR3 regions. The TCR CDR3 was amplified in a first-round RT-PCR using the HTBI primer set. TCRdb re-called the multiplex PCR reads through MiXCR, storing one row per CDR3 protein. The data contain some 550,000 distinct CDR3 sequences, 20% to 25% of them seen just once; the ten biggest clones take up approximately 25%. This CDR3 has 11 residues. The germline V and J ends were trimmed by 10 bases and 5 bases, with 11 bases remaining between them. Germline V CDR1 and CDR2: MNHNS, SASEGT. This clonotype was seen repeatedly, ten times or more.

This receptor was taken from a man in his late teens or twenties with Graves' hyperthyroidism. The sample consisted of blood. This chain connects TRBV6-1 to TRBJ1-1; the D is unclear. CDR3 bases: TGTGCCATCGCTTTTGGGACTGAAGCTTTCTTT. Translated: CAIAFGTEAFF.